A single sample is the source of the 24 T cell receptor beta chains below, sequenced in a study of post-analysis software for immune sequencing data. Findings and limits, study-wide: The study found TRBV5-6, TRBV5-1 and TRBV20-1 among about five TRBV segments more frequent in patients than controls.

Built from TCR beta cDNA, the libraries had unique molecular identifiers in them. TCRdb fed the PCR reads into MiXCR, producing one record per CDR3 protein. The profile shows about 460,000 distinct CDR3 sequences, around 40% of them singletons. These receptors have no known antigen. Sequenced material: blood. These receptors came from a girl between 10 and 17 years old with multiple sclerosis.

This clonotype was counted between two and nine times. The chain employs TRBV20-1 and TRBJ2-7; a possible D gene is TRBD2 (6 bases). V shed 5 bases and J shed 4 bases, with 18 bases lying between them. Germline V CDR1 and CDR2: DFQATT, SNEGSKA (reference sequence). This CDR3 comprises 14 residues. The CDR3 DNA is TGCAGTGCTGATGCCGGACGGGGAGGTTACGAGCAGTACTTC. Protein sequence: CSADAGRGGYEQYF.

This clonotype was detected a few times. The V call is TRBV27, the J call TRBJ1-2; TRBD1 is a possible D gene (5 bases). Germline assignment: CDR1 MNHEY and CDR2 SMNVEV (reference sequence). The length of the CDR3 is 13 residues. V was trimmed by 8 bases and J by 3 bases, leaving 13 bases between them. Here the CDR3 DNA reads TGTGCCAGCTCGGGGGAGGGGTACTATGGCTACACCTTC. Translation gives CASSGEGYYGYTF.

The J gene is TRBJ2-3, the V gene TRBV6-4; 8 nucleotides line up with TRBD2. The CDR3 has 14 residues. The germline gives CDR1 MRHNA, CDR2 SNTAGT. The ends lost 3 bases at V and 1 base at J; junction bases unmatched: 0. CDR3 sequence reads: CASSEREGTDTQYF. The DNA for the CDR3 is TGTGCCAGCAGTGAGCGGGAGGGCACAGATACGCAGTATTTT.

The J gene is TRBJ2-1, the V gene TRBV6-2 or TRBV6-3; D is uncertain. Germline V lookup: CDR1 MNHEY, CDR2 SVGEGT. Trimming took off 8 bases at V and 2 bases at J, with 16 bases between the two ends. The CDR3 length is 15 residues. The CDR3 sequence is CASGGTPLPYNEQFF. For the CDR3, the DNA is TGTGCCAGCGGCGGAACTCCGCTCCCCTACAATGAGCAGTTCTTC.

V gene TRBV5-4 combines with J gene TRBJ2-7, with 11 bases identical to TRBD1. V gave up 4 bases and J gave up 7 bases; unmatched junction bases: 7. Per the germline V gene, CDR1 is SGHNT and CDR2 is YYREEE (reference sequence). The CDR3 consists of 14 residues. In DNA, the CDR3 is TGTGCCAGCAGCCCAGGACAGGGGGCGCGGGAGCAGTACTTC. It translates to CASSPGQGAREQYF. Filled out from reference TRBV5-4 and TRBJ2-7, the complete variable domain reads ETGVTQSPTHLIKTRGQQVTLRCSSQSGHNTVSWYQQALGQGPQFIFQYYREEENGRGNFPPRFSGLQFPNYSSELNVNALELDDSALYLCASSPGQGAREQYFGPGTRLTVT.

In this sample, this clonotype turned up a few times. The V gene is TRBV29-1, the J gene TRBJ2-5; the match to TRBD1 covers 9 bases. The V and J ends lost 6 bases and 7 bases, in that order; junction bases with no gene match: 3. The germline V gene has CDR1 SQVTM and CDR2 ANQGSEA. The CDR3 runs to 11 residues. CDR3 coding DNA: TGCAGCGTGGGACAGGGAAGGACCCAGTACTTC. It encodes CSVGQGRTQYF.

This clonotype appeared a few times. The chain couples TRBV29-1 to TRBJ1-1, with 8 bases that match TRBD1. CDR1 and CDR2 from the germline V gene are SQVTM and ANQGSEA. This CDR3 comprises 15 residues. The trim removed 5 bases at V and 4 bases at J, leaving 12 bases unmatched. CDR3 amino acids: CSVSKGTGGFTEAFF. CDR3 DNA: TGCAGCGTTTCGAAGGGCACAGGGGGGTTCACTGAAGCTTTCTTT.

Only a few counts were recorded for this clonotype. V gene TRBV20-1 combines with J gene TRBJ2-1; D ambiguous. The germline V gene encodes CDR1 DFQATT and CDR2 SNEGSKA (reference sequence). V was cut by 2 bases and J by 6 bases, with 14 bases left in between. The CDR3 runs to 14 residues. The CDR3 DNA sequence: TGCAGTGCTAGACTCCAAGGCAGCCTCAATGAGCAGTTCTTC. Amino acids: CSARLQGSLNEQFF.

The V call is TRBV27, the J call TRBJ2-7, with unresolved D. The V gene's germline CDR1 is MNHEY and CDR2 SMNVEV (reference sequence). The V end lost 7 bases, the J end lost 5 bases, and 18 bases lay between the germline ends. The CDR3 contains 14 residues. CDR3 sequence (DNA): TGTGCCAGCATGACGACGAGGCGTTTAGACGAGCAGTACTTC. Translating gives CASMTTRRLDEQYF.

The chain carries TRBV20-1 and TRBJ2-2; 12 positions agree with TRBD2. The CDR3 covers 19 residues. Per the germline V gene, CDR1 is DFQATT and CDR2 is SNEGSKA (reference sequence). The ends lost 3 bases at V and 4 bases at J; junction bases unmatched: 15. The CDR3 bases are TGCAGTGCTAGTGGTATGACTAGCGGGAGTATGGTGGGCACCGGGGAGCTGTTTTTT. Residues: CSASGMTSGSMVGTGELFF.

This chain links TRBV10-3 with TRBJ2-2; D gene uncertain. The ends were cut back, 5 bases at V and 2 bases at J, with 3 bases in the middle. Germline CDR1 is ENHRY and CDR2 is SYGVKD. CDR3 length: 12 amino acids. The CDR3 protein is CAISLNTGELFF. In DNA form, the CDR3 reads TGTGCCATCAGTCTAAACACCGGGGAGCTGTTTTTT.

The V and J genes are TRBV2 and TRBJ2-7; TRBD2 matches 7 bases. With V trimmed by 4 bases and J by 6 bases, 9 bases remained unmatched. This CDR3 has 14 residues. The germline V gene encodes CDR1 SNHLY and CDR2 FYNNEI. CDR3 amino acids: CASSVHLGLSEQYF. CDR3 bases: TGTGCCAGCAGTGTTCACCTGGGACTAAGCGAGCAGTACTTC.

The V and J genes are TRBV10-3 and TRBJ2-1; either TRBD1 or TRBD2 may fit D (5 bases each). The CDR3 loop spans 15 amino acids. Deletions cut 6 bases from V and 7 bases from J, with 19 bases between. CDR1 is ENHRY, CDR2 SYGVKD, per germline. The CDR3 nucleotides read TGTGCCATCAGGGAGGACACCGGAGTGGGGAATGAGCAGTTCTTC. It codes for CAIREDTGVGNEQFF.

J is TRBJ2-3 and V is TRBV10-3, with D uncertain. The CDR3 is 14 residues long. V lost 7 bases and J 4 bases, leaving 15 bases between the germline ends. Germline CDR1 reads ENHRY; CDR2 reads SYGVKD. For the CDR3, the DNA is TGTGCCATCATACCGGAGTTGGGGTCAGATACGCAGTATTTT. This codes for CAIIPELGSDTQYF.

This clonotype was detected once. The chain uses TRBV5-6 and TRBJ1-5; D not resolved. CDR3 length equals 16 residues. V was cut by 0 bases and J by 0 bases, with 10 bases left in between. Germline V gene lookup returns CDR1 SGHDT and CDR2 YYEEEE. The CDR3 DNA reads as TGTGCCAGCAGCTTGGGGCAGTTTTATAGCAATCAGCCCCAGCATTTT. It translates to CASSLGQFYSNQPQHF.

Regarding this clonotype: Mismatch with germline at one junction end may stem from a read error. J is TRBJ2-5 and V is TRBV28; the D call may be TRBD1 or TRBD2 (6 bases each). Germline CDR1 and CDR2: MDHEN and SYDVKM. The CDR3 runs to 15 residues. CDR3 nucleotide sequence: TGTGGCAGCAGTTTAAGGGCCAGGGGAGGTGGGGAGCAGTACTTC. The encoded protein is CGSSLRARGGGEQYF.

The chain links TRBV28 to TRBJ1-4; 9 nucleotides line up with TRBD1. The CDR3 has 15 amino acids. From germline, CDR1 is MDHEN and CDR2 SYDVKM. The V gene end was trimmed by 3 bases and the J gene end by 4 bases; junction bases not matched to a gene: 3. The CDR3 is CASSFPGQGNEKLFF. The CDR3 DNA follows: TGTGCCAGCAGTTTCCCGGGACAGGGTAATGAAAAACTGTTTTTT.

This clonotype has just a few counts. The CDR3 protein is CASSLGGLSSYNEQFF. The CDR3 coding sequence is TGCGCCAGCAGCTTGGGTGGGTTAAGCTCCTACAATGAGCAGTTCTTC. The rearrangement joins TRBV5-1 to TRBJ2-1; D ambiguous. The CDR3 totals 16 residues. CDR1 and CDR2 (germline): SGHRS, YFSETQ. Trimming shortened V by 0 bases and J by 0 bases, and 10 bases separated the two germline ends.

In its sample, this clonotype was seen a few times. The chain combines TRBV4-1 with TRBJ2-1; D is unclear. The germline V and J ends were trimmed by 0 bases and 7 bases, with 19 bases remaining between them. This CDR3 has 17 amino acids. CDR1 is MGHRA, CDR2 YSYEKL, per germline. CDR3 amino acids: CASSQDSWRKDGNEQFF. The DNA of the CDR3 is TGCGCCAGCAGCCAAGATAGTTGGCGGAAGGATGGGAATGAGCAGTTCTTC.

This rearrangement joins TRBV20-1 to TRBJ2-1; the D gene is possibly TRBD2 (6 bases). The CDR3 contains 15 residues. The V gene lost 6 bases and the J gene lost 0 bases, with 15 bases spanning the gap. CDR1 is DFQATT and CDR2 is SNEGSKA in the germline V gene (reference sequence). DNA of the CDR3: TGCAGTGCCCCTGCCGGGGGAAGCTCCTACAATGAGCAGTTCTTC. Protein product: CSAPAGGSSYNEQFF.

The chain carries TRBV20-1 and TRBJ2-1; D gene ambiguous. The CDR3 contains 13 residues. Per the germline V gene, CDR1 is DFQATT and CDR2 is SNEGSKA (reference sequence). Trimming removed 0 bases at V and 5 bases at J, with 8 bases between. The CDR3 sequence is CSARDPQHNEQFF. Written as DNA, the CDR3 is TGCAGTGCTAGAGATCCACAGCACAATGAGCAGTTCTTC.

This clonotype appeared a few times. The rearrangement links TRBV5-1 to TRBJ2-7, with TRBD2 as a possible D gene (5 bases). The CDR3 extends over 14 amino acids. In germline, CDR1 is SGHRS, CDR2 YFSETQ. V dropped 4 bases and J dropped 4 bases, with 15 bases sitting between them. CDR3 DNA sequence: TGCGCCAGCAGCCAAGCGGAGCAGGTTTACGAGCAGTACTTC. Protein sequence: CASSQAEQVYEQYF.

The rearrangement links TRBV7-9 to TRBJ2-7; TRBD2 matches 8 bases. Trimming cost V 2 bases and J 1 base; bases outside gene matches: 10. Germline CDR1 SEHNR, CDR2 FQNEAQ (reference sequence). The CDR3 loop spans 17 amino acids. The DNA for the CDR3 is TGTGCCAGCAGCTTAATTATCCGGGAGGGCCAGTCCTACGAGCAGTACTTC. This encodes CASSLIIREGQSYEQYF.

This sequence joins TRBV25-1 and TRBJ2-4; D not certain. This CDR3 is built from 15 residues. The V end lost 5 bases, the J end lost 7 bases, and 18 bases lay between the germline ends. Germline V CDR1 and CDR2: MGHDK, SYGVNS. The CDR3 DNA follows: TGTGCCAGCAGTTGGCAGGAGTCGTTGGGGAACATTCAGTACTTC. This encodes CASSWQESLGNIQYF.